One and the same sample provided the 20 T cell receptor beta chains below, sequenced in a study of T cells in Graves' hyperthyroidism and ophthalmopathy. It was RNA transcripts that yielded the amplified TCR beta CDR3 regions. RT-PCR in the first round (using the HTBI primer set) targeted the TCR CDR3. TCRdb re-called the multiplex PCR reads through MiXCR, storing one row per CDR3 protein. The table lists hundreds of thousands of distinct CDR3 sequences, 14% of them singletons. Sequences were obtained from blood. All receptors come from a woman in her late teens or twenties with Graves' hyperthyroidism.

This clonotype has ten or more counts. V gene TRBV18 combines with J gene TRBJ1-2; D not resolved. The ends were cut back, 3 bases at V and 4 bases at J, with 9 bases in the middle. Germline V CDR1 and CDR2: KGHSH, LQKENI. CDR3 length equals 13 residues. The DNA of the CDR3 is TGTGCCAGCTCACCGGACGCAGTCTATGGCTACACCTTC. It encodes CASSPDAVYGYTF.

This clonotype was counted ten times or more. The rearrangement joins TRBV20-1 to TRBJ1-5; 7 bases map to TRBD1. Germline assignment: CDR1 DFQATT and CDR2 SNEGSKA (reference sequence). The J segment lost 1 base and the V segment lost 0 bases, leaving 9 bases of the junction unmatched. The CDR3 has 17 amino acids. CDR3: CSARDLRQGQSNQPQHF. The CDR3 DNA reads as TGCAGTGCTAGAGATTTGAGACAGGGCCAAAGCAATCAGCCCCAGCATTTT.

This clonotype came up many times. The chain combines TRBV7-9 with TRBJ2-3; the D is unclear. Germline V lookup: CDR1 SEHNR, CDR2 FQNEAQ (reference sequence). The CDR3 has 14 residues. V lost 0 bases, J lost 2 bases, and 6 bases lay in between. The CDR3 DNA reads TGTGCCAGCAGCTTAGCTGAAATCACAGATACGCAGTATTTT. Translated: CASSLAEITDTQYF.

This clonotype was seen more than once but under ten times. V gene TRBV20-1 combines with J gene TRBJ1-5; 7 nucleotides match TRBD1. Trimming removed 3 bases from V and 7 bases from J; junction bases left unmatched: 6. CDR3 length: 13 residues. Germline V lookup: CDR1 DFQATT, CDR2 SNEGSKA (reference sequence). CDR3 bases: TGCAGTGCTAGTGCAGGGGGTGGCCAGCCCCAGCATTTT. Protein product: CSASAGGGQPQHF.

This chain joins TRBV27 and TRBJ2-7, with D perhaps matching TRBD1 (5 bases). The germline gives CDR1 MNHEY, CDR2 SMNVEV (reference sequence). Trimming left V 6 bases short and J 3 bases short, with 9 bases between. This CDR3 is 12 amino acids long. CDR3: CASRGLHYEQYF. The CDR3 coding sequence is TGTGCCAGCAGGGGGCTTCACTACGAGCAGTACTTC.

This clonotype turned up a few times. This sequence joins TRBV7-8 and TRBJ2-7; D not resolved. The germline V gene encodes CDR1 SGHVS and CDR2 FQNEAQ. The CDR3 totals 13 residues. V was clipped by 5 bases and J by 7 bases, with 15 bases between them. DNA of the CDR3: TGTGCCAGCAGCCCGGCCGCAACCTTGGAGCAGTACTTC. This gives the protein CASSPAATLEQYF. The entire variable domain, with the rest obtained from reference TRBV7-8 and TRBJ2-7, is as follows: GAGVSQSPRYKVAKRGQDVALRCDPISGHVSLFWYQQALGQGPEFLTYFQNEAQLDKSGLPSDRFFAERPEGSVSTLKIQRTQQEDSAVYLCASSPAATLEQYFGPGTRLTVT.

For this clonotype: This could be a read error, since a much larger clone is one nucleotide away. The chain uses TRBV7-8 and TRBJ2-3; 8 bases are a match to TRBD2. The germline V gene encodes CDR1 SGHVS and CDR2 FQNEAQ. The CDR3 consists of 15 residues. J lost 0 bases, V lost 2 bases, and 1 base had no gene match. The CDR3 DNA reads TGTGCCAGCAGCTTATGCGGGGGGAGCACAGATACGCAGTATTTT. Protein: CASSLCGGSTDTQYF. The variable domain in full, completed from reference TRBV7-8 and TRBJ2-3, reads GAGVSQSPRYKVAKRGQDVALRCDPISGHVSLFWYQQALGQGPEFLTYFQNEAQLDKSGLPSDRFFAERPEGSVSTLKIQRTQQEDSAVYLCASSLCGGSTDTQYFGPGTRLTVL.

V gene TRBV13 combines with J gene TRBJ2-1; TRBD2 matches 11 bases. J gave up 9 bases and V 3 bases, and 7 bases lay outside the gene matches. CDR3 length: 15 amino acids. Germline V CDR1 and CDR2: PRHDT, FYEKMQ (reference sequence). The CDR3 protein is CASSLIAGGLIEQFF. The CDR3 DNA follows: TGTGCCAGCAGCTTGATAGCGGGAGGGTTAATTGAGCAGTTCTTC. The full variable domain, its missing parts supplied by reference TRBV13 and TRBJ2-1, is AAGVIQSPRHLIKEKRETATLKCYPIPRHDTVYWYQQGPGQDPQFLISFYEKMQSDKGSIPDRFSAQQFSDYHSELNMSSLELGDSALYFCASSLIAGGLIEQFFGPGTRLTVL.

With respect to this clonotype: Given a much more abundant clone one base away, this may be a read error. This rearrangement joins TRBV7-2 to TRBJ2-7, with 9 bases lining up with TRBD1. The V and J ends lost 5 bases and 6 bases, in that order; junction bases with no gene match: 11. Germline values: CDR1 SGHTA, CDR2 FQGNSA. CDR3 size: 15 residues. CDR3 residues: CASSAAGTGSREQYF. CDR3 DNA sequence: TGTGCCAGCAGCGCTGCCGGGACAGGGTCCCGCGAGCAGTACTTC. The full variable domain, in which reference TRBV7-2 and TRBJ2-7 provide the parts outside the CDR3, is GAGVSQSPSNKVTEKGKDVELRCDPISGHTALYWYRQSLGQGLEFLIYFQGNSAPDKSGLPSDRFSAERTGGSVSTLTIQRTQQEDSAVYLCASSAAGTGSREQYFGPGTRLTVT.

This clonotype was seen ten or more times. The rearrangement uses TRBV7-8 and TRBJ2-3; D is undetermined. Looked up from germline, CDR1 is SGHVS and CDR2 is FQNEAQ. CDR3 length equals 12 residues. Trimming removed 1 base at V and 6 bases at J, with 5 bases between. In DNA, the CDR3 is TGTGCCAGCAGCTTAGGGATGGATACGCAGTATTTT. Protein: CASSLGMDTQYF.

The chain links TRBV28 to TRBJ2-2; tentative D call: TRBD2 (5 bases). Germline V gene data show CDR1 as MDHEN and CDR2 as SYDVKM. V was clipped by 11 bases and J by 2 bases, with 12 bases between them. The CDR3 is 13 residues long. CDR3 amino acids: CALGRGNTGELFF. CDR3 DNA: TGTGCCCTCGGACGGGGTAACACCGGGGAGCTGTTTTTT.

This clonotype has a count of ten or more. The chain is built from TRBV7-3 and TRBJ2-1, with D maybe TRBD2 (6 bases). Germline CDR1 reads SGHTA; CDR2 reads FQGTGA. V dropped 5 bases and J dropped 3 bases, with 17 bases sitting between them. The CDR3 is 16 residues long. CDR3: CASSPRGGIGYNEQFF. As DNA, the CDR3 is TGTGCCAGCAGCCCACGGGGCGGGATTGGCTACAATGAGCAGTTCTTC.

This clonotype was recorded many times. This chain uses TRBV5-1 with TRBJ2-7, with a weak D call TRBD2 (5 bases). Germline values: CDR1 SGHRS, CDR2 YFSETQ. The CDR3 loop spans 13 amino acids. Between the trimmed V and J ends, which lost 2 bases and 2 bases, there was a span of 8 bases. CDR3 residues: CASSFGEPYEQYF. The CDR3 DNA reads TGCGCCAGCAGCTTTGGGGAGCCCTACGAGCAGTACTTC.

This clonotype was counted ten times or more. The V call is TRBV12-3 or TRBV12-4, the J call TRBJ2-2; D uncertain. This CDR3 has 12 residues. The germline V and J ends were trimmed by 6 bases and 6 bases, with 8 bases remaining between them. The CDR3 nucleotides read TGTGCCAGCAGCCTCTTCCCCGGGGAGCTGTTTTTT. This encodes CASSLFPGELFF.

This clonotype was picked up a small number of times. This chain's CDR3 is CATGDFQPQHF. The DNA of the CDR3 is TGTGCCACGGGGGATTTCCAGCCCCAGCATTTT. V and J are TRBV24-1 and TRBJ1-5, with D possibly being TRBD1 (5 bases). CDR3 size: 11 residues. V dropped 10 bases and J dropped 7 bases, with 10 bases sitting between them. Per the germline V gene, CDR1 is KGHDR and CDR2 is SFDVKD.

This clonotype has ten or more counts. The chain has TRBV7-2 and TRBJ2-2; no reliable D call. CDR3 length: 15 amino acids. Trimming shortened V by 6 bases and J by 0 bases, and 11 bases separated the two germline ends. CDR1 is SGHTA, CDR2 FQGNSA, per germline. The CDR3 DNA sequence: TGTGCCAGCAGGTTCGTCGCTACGAACACCGGGGAGCTGTTTTTT. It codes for CASRFVATNTGELFF.

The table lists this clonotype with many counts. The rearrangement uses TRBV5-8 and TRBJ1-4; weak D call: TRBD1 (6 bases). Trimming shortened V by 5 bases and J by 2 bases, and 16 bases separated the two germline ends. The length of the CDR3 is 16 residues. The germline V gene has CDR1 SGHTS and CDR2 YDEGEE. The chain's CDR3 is CASRNRALGTNEKLFF. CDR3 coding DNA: TGTGCCAGCAGGAACAGGGCGCTCGGGACTAATGAAAAACTGTTTTTT.

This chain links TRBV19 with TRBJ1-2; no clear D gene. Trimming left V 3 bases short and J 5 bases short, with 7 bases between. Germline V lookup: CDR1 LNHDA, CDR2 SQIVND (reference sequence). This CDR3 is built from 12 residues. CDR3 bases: TGTGCCAGTAGTATGGATGGGTATGGCTACACCTTC. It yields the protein CASSMDGYGYTF.

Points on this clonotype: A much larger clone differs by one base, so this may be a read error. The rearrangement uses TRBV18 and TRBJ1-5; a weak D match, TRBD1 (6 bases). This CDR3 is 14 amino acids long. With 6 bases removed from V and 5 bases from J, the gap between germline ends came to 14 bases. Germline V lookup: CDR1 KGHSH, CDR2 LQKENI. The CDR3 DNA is TGTGCCAGCTCCCCCGAAGGGGGGGATCAGCCCCAGCATTTT. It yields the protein CASSPEGGDQPQHF. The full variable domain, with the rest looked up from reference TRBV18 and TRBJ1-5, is NAGVMQNPRHLVRRRGQEARLRCSPMKGHSHVYWYRQLPEEGLKFMVYLQKENIIDESGMPKERFSAEFPKEGPSILRIQQVVRGDSAAYFCASSPEGGDQPQHFGDGTRLSIL.

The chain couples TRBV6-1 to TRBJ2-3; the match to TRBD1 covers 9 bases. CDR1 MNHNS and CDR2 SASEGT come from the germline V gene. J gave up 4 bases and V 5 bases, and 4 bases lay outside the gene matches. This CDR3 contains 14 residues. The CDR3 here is CASSPRQGADTQYF. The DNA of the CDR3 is TGTGCCAGCAGTCCTCGACAGGGGGCAGATACGCAGTATTTT.